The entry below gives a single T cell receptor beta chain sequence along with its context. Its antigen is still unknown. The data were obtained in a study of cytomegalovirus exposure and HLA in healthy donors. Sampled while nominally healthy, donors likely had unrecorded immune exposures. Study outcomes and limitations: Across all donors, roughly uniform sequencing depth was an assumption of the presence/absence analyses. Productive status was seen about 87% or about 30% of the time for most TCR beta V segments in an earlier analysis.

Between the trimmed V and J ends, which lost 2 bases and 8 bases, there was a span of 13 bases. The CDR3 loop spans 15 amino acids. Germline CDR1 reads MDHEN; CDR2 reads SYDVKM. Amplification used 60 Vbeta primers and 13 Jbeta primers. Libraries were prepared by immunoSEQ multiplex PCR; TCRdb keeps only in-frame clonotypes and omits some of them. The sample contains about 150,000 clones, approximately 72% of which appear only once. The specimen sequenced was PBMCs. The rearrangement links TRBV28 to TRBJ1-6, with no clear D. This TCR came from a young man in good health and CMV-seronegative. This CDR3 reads CASSLGGGNDSPLHF. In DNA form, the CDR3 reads TGTGCCAGCAGTTTAGGTGGAGGGAACGATTCACCCCTCCACTTT.